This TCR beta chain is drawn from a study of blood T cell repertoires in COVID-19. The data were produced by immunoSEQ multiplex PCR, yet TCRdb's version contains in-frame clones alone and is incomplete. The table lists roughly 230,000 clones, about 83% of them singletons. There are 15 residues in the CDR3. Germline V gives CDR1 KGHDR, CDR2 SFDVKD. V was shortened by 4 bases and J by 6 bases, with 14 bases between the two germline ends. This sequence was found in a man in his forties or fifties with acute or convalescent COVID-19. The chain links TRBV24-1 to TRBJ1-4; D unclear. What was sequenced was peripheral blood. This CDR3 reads CATSDPSGPDEKLFF. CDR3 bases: TGTGCCACCAGTGACCCCTCCGGTCCCGATGAAAAACTGTTTTTT.